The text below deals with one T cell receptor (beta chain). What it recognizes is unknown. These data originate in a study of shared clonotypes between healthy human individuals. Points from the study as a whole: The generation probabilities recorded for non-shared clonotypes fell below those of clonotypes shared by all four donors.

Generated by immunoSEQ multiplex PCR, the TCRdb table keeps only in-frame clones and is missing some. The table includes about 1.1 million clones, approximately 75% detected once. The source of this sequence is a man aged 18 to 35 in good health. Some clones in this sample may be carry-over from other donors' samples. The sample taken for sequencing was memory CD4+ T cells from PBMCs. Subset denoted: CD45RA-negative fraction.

CDR3 amino acids: CASSILAGVFNEQYF. CDR3 bases: TGTGCCAGCAGTATACTAGCGGGAGTCTTCAACGAGCAGTACTTC. This chain connects TRBV27 to TRBJ2-7, with 11 bases matching TRBD2. The V gene's germline CDR1 is MNHEY and CDR2 SMNVEV (reference sequence). Unmatched junction bases numbered 8, after V lost 5 bases and J lost 5 bases. The CDR3 spans 15 residues.